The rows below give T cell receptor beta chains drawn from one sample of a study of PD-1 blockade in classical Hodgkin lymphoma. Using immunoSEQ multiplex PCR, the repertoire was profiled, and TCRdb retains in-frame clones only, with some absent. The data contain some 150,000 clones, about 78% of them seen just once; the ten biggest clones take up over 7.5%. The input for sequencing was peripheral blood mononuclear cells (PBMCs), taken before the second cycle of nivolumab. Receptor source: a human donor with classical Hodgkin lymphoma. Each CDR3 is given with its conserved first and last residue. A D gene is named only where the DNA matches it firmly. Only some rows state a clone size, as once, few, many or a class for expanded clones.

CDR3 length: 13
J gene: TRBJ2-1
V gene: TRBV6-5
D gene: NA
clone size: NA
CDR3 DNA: TGTGCCATCAACAGGGAGCCCTACAATGAGCAGTTCTTC
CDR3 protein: CAINREPYNEQFF

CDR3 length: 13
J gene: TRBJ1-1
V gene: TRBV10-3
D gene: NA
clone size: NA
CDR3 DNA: TGTGCCATCTCGAACAGGGAGGACACTGAAGCTTTCTTT
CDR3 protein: CAISNREDTEAFF

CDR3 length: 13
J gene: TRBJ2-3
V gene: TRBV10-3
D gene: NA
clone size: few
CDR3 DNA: TGTGCCATCAGTGAACAGGGCGCAGATACGCAGTATTTT
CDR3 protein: CAISEQGADTQYF

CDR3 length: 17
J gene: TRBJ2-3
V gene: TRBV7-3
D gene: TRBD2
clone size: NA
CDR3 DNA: TGTGCCAGCAGCTTTAGCGGGGGGGCCACGTCCACAGATACGCAGTATTTT
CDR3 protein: CASSFSGGATSTDTQYF

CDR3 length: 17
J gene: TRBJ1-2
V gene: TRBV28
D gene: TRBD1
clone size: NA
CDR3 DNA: TGTGCCAGCAGTTTATTGGGGACAGGGTCTAGGAACTATGGCTACACCTTC
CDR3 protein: CASSLLGTGSRNYGYTF

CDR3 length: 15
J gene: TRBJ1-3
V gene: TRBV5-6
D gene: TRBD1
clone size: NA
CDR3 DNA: TGTGCCAGCAGCTTGGGGACAGGGTTAGGAAACACCATATATTTT
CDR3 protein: CASSLGTGLGNTIYF

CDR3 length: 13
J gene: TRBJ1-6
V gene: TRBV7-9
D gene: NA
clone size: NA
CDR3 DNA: TGTGCCAGCAGCTTAGGAGGGGACGGCATCCTCCACTTT
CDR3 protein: CASSLGGDGILHF

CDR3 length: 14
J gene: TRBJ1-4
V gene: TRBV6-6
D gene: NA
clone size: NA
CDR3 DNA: TGTGCCAGCAGTTACGGGGGTACTAATGAAAAACTGTTTTTT
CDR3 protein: CASSYGGTNEKLFF

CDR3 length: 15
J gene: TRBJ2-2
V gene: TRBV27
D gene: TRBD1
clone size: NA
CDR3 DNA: TGTGCCAGCAGTTTACAGGGACAGGCGTTCGGGGAGCTGTTTTTT
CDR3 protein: CASSLQGQAFGELFF

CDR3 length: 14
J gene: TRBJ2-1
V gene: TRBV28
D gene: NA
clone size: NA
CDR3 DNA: TGTGCCAGCGCTGCTGGGGGTTATCGGGGTGAGCAGTTCTTC
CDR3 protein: CASAAGGYRGEQFF

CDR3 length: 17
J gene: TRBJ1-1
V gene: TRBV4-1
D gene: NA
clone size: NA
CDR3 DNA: TGCGCCAGCAGCCAAGTTGGCAGAGGTACTCCTAACACTGAAGCTTTCTTT
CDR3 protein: CASSQVGRGTPNTEAFF

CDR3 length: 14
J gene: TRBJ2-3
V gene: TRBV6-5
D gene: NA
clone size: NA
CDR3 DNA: TGTGCCAGCAGTTATTCTTCCTTCACAGATACGCAGTATTTT
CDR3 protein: CASSYSSFTDTQYF

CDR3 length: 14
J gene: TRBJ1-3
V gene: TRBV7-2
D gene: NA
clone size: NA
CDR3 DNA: TGTGCCAGCAGCTCTGACAGCTCTGGAAACACCATATATTTT
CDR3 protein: CASSSDSSGNTIYF

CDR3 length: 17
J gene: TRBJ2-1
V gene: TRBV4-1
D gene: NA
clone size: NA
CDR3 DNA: TGCGCCAGCAGCCAAGATGGCAGGGTCGTCTCCTACAATGAGCAGTTCTTC
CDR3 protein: CASSQDGRVVSYNEQFF

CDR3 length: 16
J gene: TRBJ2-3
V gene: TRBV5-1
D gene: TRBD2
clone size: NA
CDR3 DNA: TGCGCCAGCAGCTTGGTGCCAGCGCTAGCGGGAGATACGCAGTATTTT
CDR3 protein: CASSLVPALAGDTQYF

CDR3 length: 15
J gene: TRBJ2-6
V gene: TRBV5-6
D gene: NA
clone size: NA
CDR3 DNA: TGTGCCAGCAGCTATACAGGGTCCGGGGCCAACGTCCTGACTTTC
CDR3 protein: CASSYTGSGANVLTF

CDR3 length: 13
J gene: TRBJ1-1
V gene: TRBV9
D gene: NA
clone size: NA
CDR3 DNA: TGTGCCAGCAGCGCAGTCTCCGGGACGCAAGCTTTCTTT
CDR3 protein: CASSAVSGTQAFF

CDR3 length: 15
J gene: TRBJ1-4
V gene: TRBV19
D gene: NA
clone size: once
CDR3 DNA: TGTGCCAGTAGTATAAGGGCAGAAGGTCATGAAAAACTGTTTTTT
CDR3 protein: CASSIRAEGHEKLFF

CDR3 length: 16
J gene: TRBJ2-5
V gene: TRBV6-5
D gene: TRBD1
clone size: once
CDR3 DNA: TGTGCCAGCAGTTACTCGACAGGGGAGGTTCAAGAGACCCAGTACTTC
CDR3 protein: CASSYSTGEVQETQYF

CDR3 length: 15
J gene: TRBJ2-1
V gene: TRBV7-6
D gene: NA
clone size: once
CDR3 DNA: TGTGCCAGCAGCCCGACTCCCAGCTCCTACAATGAGCAGTTCTTC
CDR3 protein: CASSPTPSSYNEQFF

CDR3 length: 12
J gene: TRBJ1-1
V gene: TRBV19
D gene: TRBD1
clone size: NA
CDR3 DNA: TGTGCCAGTAGTATAAGACAGGGGGAAGCTTTCTTT
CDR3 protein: CASSIRQGEAFF

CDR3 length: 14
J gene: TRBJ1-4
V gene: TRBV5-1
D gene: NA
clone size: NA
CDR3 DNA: TGCGCCAGCAGCTCGGGACGATCTAATGAAAAACTGTTTTTT
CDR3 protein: CASSSGRSNEKLFF